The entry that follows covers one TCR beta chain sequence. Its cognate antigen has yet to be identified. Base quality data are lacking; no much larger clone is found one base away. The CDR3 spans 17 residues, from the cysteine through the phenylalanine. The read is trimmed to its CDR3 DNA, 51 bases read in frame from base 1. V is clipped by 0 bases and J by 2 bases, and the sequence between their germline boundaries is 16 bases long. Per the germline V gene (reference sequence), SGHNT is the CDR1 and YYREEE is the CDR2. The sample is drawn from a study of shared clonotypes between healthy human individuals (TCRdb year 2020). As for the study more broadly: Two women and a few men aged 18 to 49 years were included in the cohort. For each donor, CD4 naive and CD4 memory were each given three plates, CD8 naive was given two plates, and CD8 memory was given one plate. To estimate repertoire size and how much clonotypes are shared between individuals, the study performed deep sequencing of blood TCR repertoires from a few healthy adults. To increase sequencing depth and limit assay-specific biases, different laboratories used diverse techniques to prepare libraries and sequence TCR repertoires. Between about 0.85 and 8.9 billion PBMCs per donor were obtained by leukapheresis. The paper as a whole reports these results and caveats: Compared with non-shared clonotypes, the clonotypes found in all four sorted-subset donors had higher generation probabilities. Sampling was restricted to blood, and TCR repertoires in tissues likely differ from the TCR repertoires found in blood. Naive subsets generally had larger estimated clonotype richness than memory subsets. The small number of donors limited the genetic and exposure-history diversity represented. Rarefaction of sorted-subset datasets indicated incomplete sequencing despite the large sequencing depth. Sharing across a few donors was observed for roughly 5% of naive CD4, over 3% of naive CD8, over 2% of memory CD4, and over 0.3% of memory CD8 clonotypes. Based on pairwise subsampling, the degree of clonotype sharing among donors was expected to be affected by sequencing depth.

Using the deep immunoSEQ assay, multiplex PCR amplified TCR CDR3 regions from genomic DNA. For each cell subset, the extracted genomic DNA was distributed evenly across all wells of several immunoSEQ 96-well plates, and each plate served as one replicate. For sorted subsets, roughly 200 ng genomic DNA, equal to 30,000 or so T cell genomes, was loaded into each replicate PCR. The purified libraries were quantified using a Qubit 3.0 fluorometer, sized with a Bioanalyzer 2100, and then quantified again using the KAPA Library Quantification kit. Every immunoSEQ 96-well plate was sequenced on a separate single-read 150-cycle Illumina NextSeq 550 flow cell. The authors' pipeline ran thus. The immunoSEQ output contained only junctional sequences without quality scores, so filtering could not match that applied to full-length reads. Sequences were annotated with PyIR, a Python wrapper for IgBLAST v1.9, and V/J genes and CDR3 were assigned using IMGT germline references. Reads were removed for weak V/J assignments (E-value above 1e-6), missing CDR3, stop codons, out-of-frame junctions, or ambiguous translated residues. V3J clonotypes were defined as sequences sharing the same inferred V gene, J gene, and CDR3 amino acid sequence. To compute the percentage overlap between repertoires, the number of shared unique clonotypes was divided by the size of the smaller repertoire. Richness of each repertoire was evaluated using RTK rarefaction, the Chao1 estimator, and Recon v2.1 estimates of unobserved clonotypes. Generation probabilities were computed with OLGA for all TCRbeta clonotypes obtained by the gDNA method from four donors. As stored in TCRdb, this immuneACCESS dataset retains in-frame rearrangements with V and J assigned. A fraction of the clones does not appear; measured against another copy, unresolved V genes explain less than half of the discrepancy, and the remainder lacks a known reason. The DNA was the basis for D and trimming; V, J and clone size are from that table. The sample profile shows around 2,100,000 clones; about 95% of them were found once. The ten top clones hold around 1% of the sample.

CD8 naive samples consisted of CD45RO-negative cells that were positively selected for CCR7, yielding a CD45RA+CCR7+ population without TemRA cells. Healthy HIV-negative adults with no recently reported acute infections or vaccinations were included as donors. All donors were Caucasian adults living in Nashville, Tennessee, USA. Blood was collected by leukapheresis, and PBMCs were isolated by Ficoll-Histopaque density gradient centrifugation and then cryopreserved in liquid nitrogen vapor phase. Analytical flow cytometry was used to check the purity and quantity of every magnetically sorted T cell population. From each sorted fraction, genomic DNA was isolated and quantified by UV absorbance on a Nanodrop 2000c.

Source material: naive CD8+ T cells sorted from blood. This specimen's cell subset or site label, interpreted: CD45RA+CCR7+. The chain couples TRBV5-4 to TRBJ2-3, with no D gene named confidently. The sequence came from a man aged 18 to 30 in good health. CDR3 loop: CASSLELSVGYTDTQYF. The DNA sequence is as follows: TGTGCCAGCAGCTTGGAGTTATCGGTGGGTTACACAGATACGCAGTATTTT.